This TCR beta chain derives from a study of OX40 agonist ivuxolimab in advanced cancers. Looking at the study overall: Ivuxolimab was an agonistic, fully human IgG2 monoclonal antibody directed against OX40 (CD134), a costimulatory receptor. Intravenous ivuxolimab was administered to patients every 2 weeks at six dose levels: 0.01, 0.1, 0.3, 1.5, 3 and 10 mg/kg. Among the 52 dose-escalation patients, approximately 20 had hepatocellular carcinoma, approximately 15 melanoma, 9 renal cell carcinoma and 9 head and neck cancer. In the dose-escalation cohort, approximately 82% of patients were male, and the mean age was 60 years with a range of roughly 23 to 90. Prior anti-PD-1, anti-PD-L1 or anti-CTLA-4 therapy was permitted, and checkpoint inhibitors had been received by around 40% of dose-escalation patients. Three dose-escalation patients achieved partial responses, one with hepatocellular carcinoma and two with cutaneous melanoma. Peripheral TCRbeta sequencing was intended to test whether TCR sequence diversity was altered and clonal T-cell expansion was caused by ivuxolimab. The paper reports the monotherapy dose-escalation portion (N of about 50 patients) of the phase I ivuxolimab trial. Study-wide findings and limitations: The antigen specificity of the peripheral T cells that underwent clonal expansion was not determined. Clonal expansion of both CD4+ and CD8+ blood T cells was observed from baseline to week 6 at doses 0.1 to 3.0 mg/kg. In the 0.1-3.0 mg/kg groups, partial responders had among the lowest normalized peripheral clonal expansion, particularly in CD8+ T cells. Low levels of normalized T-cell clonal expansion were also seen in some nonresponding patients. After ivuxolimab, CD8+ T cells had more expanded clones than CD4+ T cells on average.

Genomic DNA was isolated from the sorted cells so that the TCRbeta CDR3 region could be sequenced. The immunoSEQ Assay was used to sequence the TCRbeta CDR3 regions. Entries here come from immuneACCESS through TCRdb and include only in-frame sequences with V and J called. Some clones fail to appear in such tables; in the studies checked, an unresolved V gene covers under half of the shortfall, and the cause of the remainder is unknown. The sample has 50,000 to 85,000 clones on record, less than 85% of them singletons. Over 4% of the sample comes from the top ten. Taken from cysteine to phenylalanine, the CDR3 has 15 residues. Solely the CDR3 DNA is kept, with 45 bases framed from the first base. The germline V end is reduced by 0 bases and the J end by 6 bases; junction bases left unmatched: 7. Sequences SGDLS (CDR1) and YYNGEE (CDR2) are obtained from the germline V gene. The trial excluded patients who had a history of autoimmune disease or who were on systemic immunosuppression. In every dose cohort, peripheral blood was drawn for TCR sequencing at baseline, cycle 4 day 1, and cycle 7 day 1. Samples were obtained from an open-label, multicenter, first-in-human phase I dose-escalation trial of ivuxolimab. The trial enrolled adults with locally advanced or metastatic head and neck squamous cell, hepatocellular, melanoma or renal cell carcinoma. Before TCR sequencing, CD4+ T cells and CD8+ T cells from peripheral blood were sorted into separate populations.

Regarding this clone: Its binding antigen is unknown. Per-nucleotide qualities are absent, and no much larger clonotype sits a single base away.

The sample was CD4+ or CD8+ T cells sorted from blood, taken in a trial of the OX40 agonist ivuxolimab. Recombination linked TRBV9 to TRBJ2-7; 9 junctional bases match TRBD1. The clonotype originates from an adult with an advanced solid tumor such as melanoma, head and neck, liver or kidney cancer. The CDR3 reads CASSVGGRDRAEQYF. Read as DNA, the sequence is TGTGCCAGCAGCGTAGGGGGCCGGGACAGGGCCGAGCAGTACTTC.